These 30 T cell receptor beta chains were sequenced from one sample in a study of T cells in Graves' hyperthyroidism and ophthalmopathy (dated by TCRdb to about 2019). Library prep was done by multiplex PCR. Reads for this sample came from an Illumina HiSeq 2000. TCR beta CDR3 regions were amplified from RNA transcripts. For the first round of RT-PCR on the TCR CDR3, the HTBI primer set was used together with the Qiagen OneStep RT-PCR kit. TCRdb ran its own pipeline on the public reads, namely fastp trimming at Q25 and MiXCR clone calling, and kept in-frame beta chains. Duplicate CDR3 protein sequences are folded into a single record with the most common DNA and genes. In this sample the table shows around 520,000 distinct CDR3 sequences, roughly 25% of which occur a single time. The ten largest clones represent approximately 10% of the sample. The specimen was blood. The receptors stem from a woman younger than 45 with Graves' ophthalmopathy.

The table lists this clonotype with many counts. The genes are TRBV4-1 and TRBJ1-5, with a weak D call TRBD1 (5 bases). There are 14 residues in the CDR3. CDR1 and CDR2 (germline): MGHRA, YSYEKL. The V end lost 3 bases, the J end lost 4 bases, and 10 bases lay between the germline ends. Written as DNA, the CDR3 is TGCGCCAGCAGCCAGGCGGGGGTAAATCAGCCCCAGCATTTT. Protein sequence: CASSQAGVNQPQHF.

The chain links TRBV20-1 to TRBJ1-1; D possibly corresponds to TRBD1 (5 bases). Between the trimmed V and J ends, which lost 1 base and 11 bases, there was a span of 17 bases. Germline V gene sequence: CDR1 DFQATT, CDR2 SNEGSKA (reference sequence). The CDR3 length is 13 residues. The CDR3 loop reads CSARGGTVTQAFF. The DNA for the CDR3 is TGCAGTGCTAGAGGAGGGACGGTGACGCAGGCTTTCTTT.

This clonotype was detected ten times or more. The chain couples TRBV2 to TRBJ2-7, with 7 bases that match TRBD1. The germline gives CDR1 SNHLY, CDR2 FYNNEI. Trimming removed 1 base from V and 1 base from J; junction bases left unmatched: 7. The CDR3 covers 16 residues. Here the CDR3 reads CASSEDRDSSSYEQYF. DNA of the CDR3: TGTGCCAGCAGTGAAGACCGGGACAGTTCTTCCTACGAGCAGTACTTC.

This clonotype occurred many times. The chain uses TRBV11-2 and TRBJ1-1, with TRBD1 matching 7 bases. The CDR3 loop spans 13 amino acids. The germline CDR1 and CDR2 sequences are SGHAT and FQNNGV. Trimming removed 5 bases from V and 6 bases from J; junction bases left unmatched: 6. The CDR3 nucleotides read TGTGCCAGCAGCCCGGGGACAGAAGCTGAAGCTTTCTTT. Translated: CASSPGTEAEAFF.

This clonotype was counted at least ten times. The chain carries TRBV19 and TRBJ2-7, with D unclear. This CDR3 has 13 amino acids. Between the trimmed V and J ends, which lost 3 bases and 4 bases, there was a span of 10 bases. CDR1 and CDR2 from the germline V gene are LNHDA and SQIVND (reference sequence). The CDR3 DNA is TGTGCCAGTAGTATCGGGCGTCTGTACGAGCAGTACTTC. Translated, it gives CASSIGRLYEQYF.

This clonotype turned up a few times. The CDR3 protein is CASSPIYLAGGAYEQYF. CDR3 sequence (DNA): TGTGCCAGCAGTCCGATTTATCTAGCGGGGGGAGCCTACGAGCAGTACTTC. The chain carries TRBV27 and TRBJ2-7, with 11 bases fitting TRBD2. In germline, CDR1 is MNHEY, CDR2 SMNVEV (reference sequence). CDR3 size: 17 residues. V trimming: 5 bases; J trimming: 2 bases; junction bases outside the gene matches: 11.

The chain combines TRBV19 with TRBJ1-1; the D is unclear. This CDR3 has 16 amino acids. CDR1 is LNHDA, CDR2 SQIVND, per germline (reference sequence). V gave up 3 bases and J gave up 1 base, with 15 bases separating them. The CDR3 region has the DNA TGTGCCAGTAGTATCCGGTCTGTTCAGAAGAACACTGAAGCTTTCTTT. Encoded protein: CASSIRSVQKNTEAFF. Using reference TRBV19 and TRBJ1-1 for the parts outside the CDR3, the full variable domain is DGGITQSPKYLFRKEGQNVTLSCEQNLNHDAMYWYRQDPGQGLRLIYYSQIVNDFQKGDIAEGYSVSREKKESFPLTVTSAQKNPTAFYLCASSIRSVQKNTEAFFGQGTRLTVV.

Many counts were recorded for this clonotype. The chain recombines TRBV6-1 with TRBJ1-2; 7 nucleotides align to TRBD1. Losses at the gene ends were 7 bases for V and 6 bases for J; bases not matched to a gene: 5. Germline CDR1 and CDR2: MNHNS and SASEGT. This CDR3 region has 12 residues. The CDR3 DNA follows: TGTGCCAGCAACGACAGGGTAAATGGCTACACCTTC. This codes for CASNDRVNGYTF.

This clonotype was seen ten or more times. V gene TRBV6-1 combines with J gene TRBJ2-7, with TRBD2 matching over 13 bases. V gave up 7 bases and J gave up 4 bases; unmatched junction bases: 4. The CDR3 extends over 14 amino acids. CDR1 is MNHNS, CDR2 SASEGT, per germline. The CDR3 region has the DNA TGTGCCAGCACCGGACTAGCGGGAGTATACGAGCAGTACTTC. Translated, it gives CASTGLAGVYEQYF.

This chain uses TRBV29-1 with TRBJ2-5, with TRBD2 as a possible D gene (6 bases). CDR3 length: 12 amino acids. V was shortened by 4 bases and J by 9 bases, with 15 bases between the two germline ends. Germline V gives CDR1 SQVTM, CDR2 ANQGSEA. In DNA, the CDR3 is TGCAGCGTTGGACACCTGGGGGAGGCCCAGTACTTC. Residues: CSVGHLGEAQYF.

Concerning this clonotype: This clone may be a read error of a much larger clone one base away. This chain joins TRBV20-1 and TRBJ2-4, with 7 bases aligning to TRBD1. This CDR3 comprises 13 residues. Germline loops: CDR1 DFQATT, CDR2 SNEGSKA (reference sequence). Here the CDR3 DNA reads TGCAGTGCTATACAAGGGGGCTTGAACATTAAGTACTTC. This encodes CSAIQGGLNIKYF.

This chain connects TRBV7-8 to TRBJ1-2; no definite D call. Germline V gene data show CDR1 as SGHVS and CDR2 as FQNEAQ. The CDR3 is made up of 16 amino acids. Trimming shortened V by 5 bases and J by 0 bases, and 16 bases separated the two germline ends. CDR3 nucleotide sequence: TGTGCCAGCAGCCCACATACAGCAGAGACTAACTATGGCTACACCTTC. Its translation is CASSPHTAETNYGYTF.

This clonotype has ten or more counts. The chain links TRBV6-1 to TRBJ2-7; D possibly corresponds to TRBD1 (5 bases). Looked up from germline, CDR1 is MNHNS and CDR2 is SASEGT. The ends were cut back, 6 bases at V and 6 bases at J, with 21 bases in the middle. This CDR3 is built from 15 residues. CDR3 DNA: TGTGCCAGCAGACCCCAGGGAATCCCTGCCACCGAGCAGTACTTC. Amino acid sequence: CASRPQGIPATEQYF.

In its sample, this clonotype was seen a few times. This chain links TRBV29-1 with TRBJ2-7; TRBD2 matches at 13 bases. With V trimmed by 2 bases and J by 0 bases, 10 bases remained unmatched. The germline CDR1 and CDR2 sequences are SQVTM and ANQGSEA. The CDR3 has 18 amino acids. The CDR3 loop is CSVEFPGLAGPSSYEQYF. The CDR3 DNA sequence: TGCAGCGTTGAATTCCCGGGACTAGCGGGGCCCAGCTCCTACGAGCAGTACTTC.

This clonotype was seen many times. CDR3 sequence (DNA): TGTGCCAGCAGTACGCCCCTGCGGGGGGGAAACACCGGGGAGCTGTTTTTT. Protein sequence: CASSTPLRGGNTGELFF. This chain connects TRBV6-4 to TRBJ2-2; 9 bases fit TRBD2. The CDR3 runs 17 residues. CDR1 and CDR2 (germline): MRHNA, SNTAGT. The V gene end was trimmed by 5 bases and the J gene end by 2 bases; junction bases not matched to a gene: 9.

This clonotype was counted ten times or more. This chain joins TRBV7-2 and TRBJ2-4, with TRBD1 matching 9 bases. This CDR3 is 15 amino acids long. The germline V gene encodes CDR1 SGHTA and CDR2 FQGNSA. The V segment lost 4 bases and the J segment 6 bases; nucleotides outside the gene matches: 7. The chain's CDR3 is CASSSRPTGGNIQYF. CDR3 in DNA: TGTGCCAGCAGCTCACGACCGACAGGGGGAAACATTCAGTACTTC.

This clonotype was picked up many times. The chain recombines TRBV5-1 with TRBJ1-2; D gene unclear. The V gene lost 0 bases and the J gene lost 4 bases, with 10 bases spanning the gap. The CDR3 has 14 amino acids. Germline V lookup: CDR1 SGHRS, CDR2 YFSETQ. The CDR3 DNA follows: TGCGCCAGCAGCTTGGACAGTGATATCTATGGCTACACCTTC. Translated: CASSLDSDIYGYTF.

This clonotype was found many times. CDR3 loop: CAIRLTGGLQETQYF. Written as DNA, the CDR3 is TGTGCCATCAGACTTACAGGGGGCCTACAAGAGACCCAGTACTTC. The chain links TRBV10-3 to TRBJ2-5; 9 nucleotides agree with TRBD1. The CDR3 runs to 15 residues. Germline V lookup: CDR1 ENHRY, CDR2 SYGVKD. V lost 6 bases, J lost 2 bases, and 7 bases stayed unmatched.

Ten or more counts support this clonotype. The chain couples TRBV20-1 to TRBJ2-7; either TRBD1 or TRBD2 may fit D (5 bases each). V was trimmed by 0 bases and J by 3 bases, leaving 12 bases between them. This CDR3 has 14 amino acids. Germline V gene data show CDR1 as DFQATT and CDR2 as SNEGSKA (reference sequence). CDR3 sequence (DNA): TGCAGTGCTAGAGACCGGGACGGAGTCTACGAGCAGTACTTC. This encodes CSARDRDGVYEQYF.

The chain couples TRBV12-3 or TRBV12-4 to TRBJ2-7; D possibly corresponds to TRBD1 (5 bases). Trimming took off 3 bases at V and 6 bases at J, with 15 bases between the two ends. This CDR3 has 14 residues. The CDR3 DNA follows: TGTGCCAGCAGTTTTGAAGGAAGTACAGGCGAGCAGTACTTC. Translated: CASSFEGSTGEQYF.

This clonotype was detected only a few times. The rearrangement joins TRBV11-1 to TRBJ1-1; D is perhaps TRBD1 (5 bases). Per the germline V gene, CDR1 is SGHAT and CDR2 is FQDESV (reference sequence). The V end was cut by 6 bases, the J end by 1 base, with 18 bases between. This CDR3 has 16 amino acids. The CDR3 DNA reads as TGTGCCAGCAGTCCAATTACAGGCCCCTCGAACACTGAAGCTTTCTTT. Protein: CASSPITGPSNTEAFF.

This clonotype was seen ten or more times. Here the CDR3 reads CASSGPEETQYF. The CDR3 DNA reads TGCGCCAGCAGTGGACCAGAAGAGACCCAGTACTTC. J is TRBJ2-5 and V is TRBV10-1; D is undetermined. The germline gives CDR1 WNHNN, CDR2 SYGVQD (reference sequence). The length of the CDR3 is 12 residues. Between the trimmed V and J ends, which lost 4 bases and 3 bases, there was a span of 6 bases.

In this sample, this clonotype turned up many times. This chain joins TRBV29-1 and TRBJ2-7; TRBD1 is a possible D gene (7 bases). The CDR3 runs 18 residues. V lost 5 bases and J 1 base, leaving 27 bases between the germline ends. Germline lookup yields CDR1 SQVTM and CDR2 ANQGSEA. CDR3 sequence (DNA): TGCAGCGTTTTCTCTGCGGTTGGGCCGACAGGGAGGTCCTACGAGCAGTACTTC. Amino acid sequence: CSVFSAVGPTGRSYEQYF.

This clonotype has a handful of counts. The CDR3: CASTLQGLLNTEAFF. The CDR3 bases are TGTGCCAGCACCCTCCAGGGCCTCCTGAACACTGAAGCTTTCTTT. This chain joins TRBV12-3 or TRBV12-4 and TRBJ1-1, with a tentative D call TRBD1 (5 bases). This CDR3 is built from 15 residues. V gave up 7 bases and J gave up 0 bases, with 15 bases separating them.

The V call is TRBV12-3 or TRBV12-4, the J call TRBJ1-5, with TRBD1 identical over 10 bases. Trimming took 6 bases from V and 6 from J; bases not matched to a gene: 8. The CDR3 has 15 residues. The DNA of the CDR3 is TGTGCCAGCAGCCCGGGACAGGGGAAGGGTCAGCCCCAGCATTTT. This codes for CASSPGQGKGQPQHF.

This clonotype was detected ten times or more. V gene TRBV12-3 or TRBV12-4 combines with J gene TRBJ2-5, with D possibly matching TRBD2 (5 bases). The CDR3 is made up of 18 amino acids. Trimming removed 2 bases from V and 0 bases from J, with 19 bases in between. CDR3 loop: CASSLYLRPRGDQETQYF. The CDR3 region has the DNA TGTGCCAGCAGTTTATATTTGAGACCTCGGGGTGACCAAGAGACCCAGTACTTC.

This clonotype was recorded many times. V gene TRBV28 combines with J gene TRBJ1-2; possibly TRBD1 for D (6 bases). The CDR3 is 14 residues long. Germline V lookup: CDR1 MDHEN, CDR2 SYDVKM. V lost 7 bases and J 3 bases, leaving 15 bases between the germline ends. In DNA form, the CDR3 reads TGTGCCAGCAAACAGGGTAGGGGTTACTATGGCTACACCTTC. Protein: CASKQGRGYYGYTF.

This clonotype was counted many times. This chain uses TRBV7-9 with TRBJ1-5; D gene uncertain. The CDR3 totals 12 residues. Germline loops: CDR1 SEHNR, CDR2 FQNEAQ (reference sequence). V was trimmed by 1 base and J by 5 bases, leaving 3 bases between them. CDR3: CASSLEDQPQHF. CDR3 DNA: TGTGCCAGCAGCTTAGAAGATCAGCCCCAGCATTTT.

This clonotype appeared a few times. The genes are TRBV7-9 and TRBJ2-4; TRBD1 aligns across 9 bases. In germline, CDR1 is SEHNR, CDR2 FQNEAQ (reference sequence). J was trimmed by 8 bases and V by 4 bases; bases with no gene match: 12. CDR3 length: 16 amino acids. The chain's CDR3 is CASSSPIGQGRDIQYF. The DNA for the CDR3 is TGTGCCAGCAGCTCACCAATAGGACAGGGGCGAGACATTCAGTACTTC.

The V and J genes are TRBV2 and TRBJ2-2; D perhaps matches TRBD2 (6 bases). The germline V gene encodes CDR1 SNHLY and CDR2 FYNNEI. V lost 5 bases and J 6 bases, leaving 16 bases between the germline ends. The CDR3 is 15 amino acids. CDR3 residues: CASSLSGLRSGELFF. CDR3 sequence (DNA): TGTGCCAGCAGTCTCTCGGGACTTCGATCCGGGGAGCTGTTTTTT. Full variable domain (outside the CDR3, taken from reference TRBV2 and TRBJ2-2): EPEVTQTPSHQVTQMGQEVILRCVPISNHLYFYWYRQILGQKVEFLVSFYNNEISEKSEIFDDQFSVERPDGSNFTLKIRSTKLEDSAMYFCASSLSGLRSGELFFGEGSRLTVL.